This TCR beta chain is drawn from a study of early T cells in non-severe SARS-CoV-2 infection. Findings of the study overall: The matching step, a VDJdb search, favored anti-spike CD8 responses and missed private and CD4 specificities.

The library protocol tagged individual cDNA molecules with unique molecular identifiers. TCRdb re-derived calls from the 5' RACE reads in MiXCR, one entry per CDR3 protein. The sample has tens of thousands of distinct CDR3 sequences, around 7% seen once. Per germline, CDR1 KGHDR and CDR2 SFDVKD. Trimming took 3 bases from V and 0 from J; bases not matched to a gene: 3. The CDR3 is made up of 15 amino acids. Many counts were recorded for this clonotype. Its antigen remains unidentified. This TCR derives from an adult who was a healthcare worker with PCR-confirmed SARS-CoV-2 infection or an uninfected control (not recorded which). This rearrangement joins TRBV24-1 to TRBJ2-7, with TRBD1 matching over 8 bases. The specimen sequenced was whole blood. The CDR3 nucleotides read TGTGCCACCAGTGATCTGGACAGGGTCTCCTACGAGCAGTACTTC. It codes for CATSDLDRVSYEQYF.